This T cell receptor (beta chain) stems from a study of long-term antiretroviral therapy in people with HIV (dated by TCRdb to between 2021 and 2022). As for the study more broadly: The earliest samples were collected approximately a decade before the 2015 WHO recommendation for immediate ART, a period when ART was typically delayed until CD4 counts fell. A retrospective serial study tested whether changes in peripheral blood TRB repertoire composition and diversity were associated with ART initiation and durable HIV suppression. A total of 192 cryopreserved PBMC samples came from around 30 adults with confirmed HIV infection and were collected serially over a mean of roughly six years (range 1-12). About a third of the roughly 30 participants with HIV were female. Test extractions of a monoclonal T-cell line alongside 33 polyclonal samples showed no cross-contamination during QIAcube processing.

Participants were included only if at least one PBMC sample before ART initiation and at least two post-ART samples were available. Treatment was received in the United States of America by all participants with HIV. Before DNA extraction, cryopreserved samples of 1-10 million PBMC were thawed and washed. At the time of the earliest PBMC sample, participants with HIV were aged between roughly 20 and 60 years. Each participant contributed PBMC samples from 1-4 timepoints before ART initiation and 2-8 timepoints after ART initiation, with a median of 7 samples. Serial HIV viral load, CD4+ T-cell count, ART history and demographic data were obtained for every participant. Using a Qiagen kit on a QIAcube, genomic DNA was extracted from unsorted PBMC, with samples processed in batches of 12. The immunoSEQ hsTCRB v3.0 assay was used at survey level resolution to sequence the TRB variable region. The targeted TRB sequencing depth was about 40,000-55,000 T-cell genomes per sample. TRB libraries were pooled and sequenced on an Illumina MiSeq using a v3 150-cycle kit. The source study handled its data this way. Repertoire analysis was performed in R inside a reproducible Nextflow workflow that covered QC, data transformation and analysis. Custom analyses were implemented in LymphoSeq2, an R package for AIRR-Seq data exploration. After excluding several samples that yielded fewer than 5000 total TRB sequences, 188 HIV repertoires remained for analysis. Among the roughly 190 retained HIV repertoires, some 57 were collected before ART initiation and 129 were collected after ART initiation. Each repertoire was downsampled to 5000 TRB nucleotide sequences, and summary statistics were averaged across 100 downsampling iterations. The analysis kept only TRB sequences whose CDR3 regions were at least seven amino acids long. Diversity was assessed using a clonality score derived from Shannon entropy and using the Gini coefficient. In the repertoire networks, any two of the top 5000 CDR3 amino acid sequences were linked whenever the two sequences differed by an edit distance of one. For TRB CDR3 amino acid sequences, antigen specificity groups and MHC restriction were predicted with GLIPH2. Known CMV, EBV, HIV or tissue antigen associations were flagged by matching CDR3 amino acid sequences against VDJdb and McPAS-TCR. Pre-ART, post-ART and control groups were compared with Wilcoxon signed-rank tests and Holm-Bonferroni correction. TCRdb took over this immuneACCESS table, retaining in-frame rearrangements with V and J assigned. Such tables are incomplete; in checked studies, under half of the missing clones stem from an unresolved V gene, and the remainder is unexplained. V, J and clone size derive from that table, while D and trimming were established from the DNA sequence. A total of roughly 30,000 clones appear in this sample, more than 75% of them only once. Approximately 9.2% of the sample is held by the ten biggest clonotypes.

What the work shows at the level of the full study, not this receptor alone: Unsorted PBMC were profiled instead of sorted CD4+ and CD8+ T cells because pre-ART samples had limited cell numbers. CDR3 length ranges in HIV repertoires were narrower than in controls, and network structure suggested an antigen-experienced repertoire with only a slight naive shift after ART. No data were available on ART adherence, viral resistance or therapy changes, limiting inferences about post-ART repertoire changes. Limited PBMC availability meant only the TCR beta chain was sequenced, without alpha chain pairing. Expanded TRB clones identified before ART initiation dominated the repertoire across all time points, though the dominance fluctuated and decreased in many PLHIV after ART. The samples were dated from about 2004 to 2017, and the ART regimens that were used may be less effective than current ART regimens. A significant increase in TRB diversity was found to be associated with ART initiation, although TRB diversity was observed to remain significantly below that of transplant donor controls even after long-term ART.

Trimming takes 2 bases from V and 0 bases from J, and the germline ends sit 8 bases apart. The CDR3 goes from the cysteine to the phenylalanine over 13 residues. CDR3 DNA is the only sequence kept; it has 39 bases, read in frame from the first base. Looking up the germline V gene (reference sequence) yields CDR1 GTSNPN and CDR2 SVGIG. As concerns this clone: The specificity of this receptor is unknown. Base quality data are lacking; no much larger clone is found one base away.

The sequenced sample was unsorted PBMCs, obtained less than 5 years after starting antiretroviral therapy. This receptor was obtained from a man in his forties or fifties with HIV. This receptor chain uses TRBV30 and TRBJ2-7; the D gene lacks a confident call. The bases read TGTGCCTGGAGTTCTTATCGCTCCTACGAGCAGTACTTC. It codes for CAWSSYRSYEQYF.